The rows below give T cell receptor beta chains drawn from one sample of a study of T cell repertoires in ileal Crohn's disease. Profiled with immunoSEQ multiplex PCR; TCRdb holds only in-frame clones, not every one. The table includes roughly 28,000 clones, about 81% detected once. The source material was ileal tissue. These receptors all come from an adult with Crohn's disease. Each CDR3 is given with its conserved first and last residue. Fields, in order: clone size, V gene, J gene, D gene, CDR3 protein, CDR3 DNA. D genes are given only for firm matches. Clone size is given for some rows only: seen once, a few or many times, or a class if the clone is expanded.

-	TRBV7-9	TRBJ2-3	-	CASSTEGWVTQYF	TGTGCCAGCAGCACAGAAGGCTGGGTTACGCAGTATTTT
once	TRBV7-8	TRBJ2-7	-	CASSSAGYYEQYF	TGTGCCAGCAGCTCCGCGGGGTACTACGAGCAGTACTTC
-	TRBV27	TRBJ1-6	-	CASSLYQGIANSPLHF	TGTGCCAGCAGTTTATATCAGGGAATAGCTAATTCACCCCTCCACTTT
-	TRBV10-3	TRBJ1-2	-	CAISATGNGYTF	TGTGCCATCAGTGCCACCGGGAATGGCTACACCTTC
-	TRBV30	TRBJ1-2	TRBD1	CAEGQGADGYTF	TGTGCCGAAGGACAGGGGGCTGATGGCTACACCTTC
-	TRBV4-2	TRBJ2-3	TRBD1	CASSQGGQPDTQYF	TGTGCCAGCAGCCAAGGGGGACAGCCAGATACGCAGTATTTT
-	TRBV6-4	TRBJ2-1	TRBD1	CAEGQGVNEQFF	TGTGCCGAGGGACAGGGGGTTAATGAGCAGTTCTTC
-	TRBV6-5	TRBJ2-1	-	CASSYSCVIEQFF	TGTGCCAGCAGTTACTCGTGCGTTATAGAGCAGTTCTTC
-	TRBV7-2	TRBJ1-1	TRBD1	CASSLARQGLWTEAFF	TGTGCCAGCAGCTTAGCCCGACAGGGGCTATGGACTGAAGCTTTCTTT
-	TRBV19	TRBJ2-1	TRBD1	CASSIRTGGVFYNEQFF	TGTGCCAGTAGTATTCGGACAGGGGGCGTGTTTTACAATGAGCAGTTCTTC
-	TRBV2	TRBJ2-7	TRBD1	CASSEDRGQVEQYF	TGTGCCAGCAGCGAGGACAGGGGGCAGGTCGAGCAGTACTTC
-	TRBV28	TRBJ1-3	-	CASRGSNSGNTIYF	TGTGCCAGCAGGGGCAGTAACTCTGGAAACACCATATATTTT
-	TRBV18	TRBJ1-4	TRBD1	CASSPSRDSGITPGEKLFF	TGTGCCAGCTCACCGTCCAGGGACAGCGGAATTACACCAGGTGAAAAACTGTTTTTT
-	TRBV5-5	TRBJ1-3	-	CASRDLEGNTIYF	TGTGCCAGCAGGGACTTAGAGGGAAACACCATATATTTT
few	TRBV7-2	TRBJ2-7	TRBD2	CASSSRGGHEQYF	TGTGCCAGCAGCTCCCGGGGGGGCCATGAGCAGTACTTC
-	TRBV30	TRBJ1-1	-	CAWSVISQNTEAFF	TGTGCCTGGAGTGTCATATCACAGAACACTGAAGCTTTCTTT
once	TRBV10-1	TRBJ1-1	-	CASLPQGRGTEAFF	TGCGCCAGCCTACCACAGGGTCGGGGCACTGAAGCTTTCTTT
-	TRBV28	TRBJ1-2	-	CASSSRVYGYTF	TGTGCCAGCAGTTCACGGGTTTATGGCTACACCTTC
-	TRBV9	TRBJ1-2	TRBD1	CASSVQGAADYGYTF	TGTGCCAGCAGCGTCCAGGGGGCCGCGGACTATGGCTACACCTTC
-	TRBV5-4	TRBJ2-7	-	CASSSWGGYEQYF	TGTGCCAGCAGCTCCTGGGGCGGATACGAGCAGTACTTC
-	TRBV11-2	TRBJ1-2	TRBD1	CASSLDAGGFYGYTF	TGTGCCAGCAGCTTAGATGCAGGGGGCTTCTATGGCTACACCTTC
-	TRBV4-2	TRBJ2-1	TRBD1	CASSQVDRDYNEQFF	TGTGCCAGCAGCCAAGTCGACAGGGACTACAATGAGCAGTTCTTC
once	TRBV6-6	TRBJ1-2	TRBD1	CASSYSGTGVGGYTF	TGTGCCAGCAGTTACAGCGGGACAGGGGTCGGTGGCTACACCTTC
once	TRBV18	TRBJ2-5	TRBD1	CASSPRPGGEETQYF	TGTGCCAGCTCACCCCGGCCAGGGGGCGAAGAGACCCAGTACTTC
few	TRBV7-9	TRBJ1-1	-	CATPSSAGNTEAFF	TGTGCCACCCCGTCTTCGGCGGGGAACACTGAAGCTTTCTTT
-	TRBV7-9	TRBJ1-5	-	CASSGGRNQPQHF	TGTGCCAGCTCCGGGGGGCGAAATCAGCCCCAGCATTTT
-	TRBV30	TRBJ2-7	TRBD1	CAWSVTNRDSQYF	TGTGCCTGGAGTGTCACAAACCGGGACAGTCAGTACTTC
-	TRBV4-3	TRBJ2-3	-	CASSQDELFTDTQYF	TGCGCCAGCAGCCAAGATGAACTTTTCACAGATACGCAGTATTTT
-	TRBV7-2	TRBJ1-4	-	CASSSDNIQDYNEKLFF	TGTGCCAGCAGCTCGGACAACATTCAGGATTATAATGAAAAACTGTTTTTT